Listed here are 19 T cell receptor beta chains from one sample, sequenced in a study of tumor-infiltrating lymphocytes in primary liver carcinoma. Constant-region priming of roughly 500 ng total RNA yielded TCR beta cDNA. Amplification in three nested multiplex PCR rounds with slightly modified ARM-PCR gave rise to TCR beta libraries. The study ran its first two PCR rounds for around 10 cycles each, using TRBV1-TRBV30 forward primers and a C-beta reverse primer. TCRdb itself ran the multiplex PCR reads through MiXCR, one entry per CDR3 protein. The sample lists hundreds of thousands of distinct CDR3 sequences; approximately 60% were seen once. Unsorted whole blood supplied the RNA, and germline DNA was extracted too. Sequencing input: peripheral blood. These receptors were collected from a man in his forties with primary liver carcinoma and hepatitis B virus infection.

This clonotype appeared a few times. This sequence joins TRBV6-4 and TRBJ1-1; D gene ambiguous. The CDR3 totals 13 residues. Germline assignment: CDR1 MRHNA and CDR2 SNTAGT. Deletions cut 8 bases from V and 3 bases from J, with 13 bases between. CDR3 in amino acids: CASSQAFDTEAFF. For the CDR3, the DNA is TGTGCCAGCTCACAAGCGTTCGACACTGAAGCTTTCTTT.

A note on this clonotype: A read error may produce the germline difference seen at one junction end. The genes are TRBV28 and TRBJ1-2, with TRBD1 matching over 7 bases. Per the germline V gene, CDR1 is MDHEN and CDR2 is SYDVKM. The CDR3 totals 13 residues. CDR3 sequence reads: CASSMEGAYGYIF. DNA of the CDR3: TGTGCCAGCAGTATGGAGGGGGCTTATGGCTACATCTTC.

Points on this clonotype: Mismatch with germline at one junction end may stem from a read error. V usage is TRBV28 and J usage is TRBJ2-7; tentative D call: TRBD2 (6 bases). CDR3 length: 11 amino acids. Germline V lookup: CDR1 MDHEN, CDR2 SYDVKM. Here the CDR3 DNA reads TGTGCCAGTGGCGGGAATCCGAGAAGTTCGTTC. Protein product: CASGGNPRSSF.

In its sample, this clonotype is medium-sized. V usage is TRBV11-2 and J usage is TRBJ1-4, with D maybe TRBD1 (6 bases). The CDR3 sequence is 14 residues long. V shed 5 bases and J shed 9 bases, with 16 bases lying between them. The germline CDR1 and CDR2 sequences are SGHAT and FQNNGV. The CDR3 loop reads CASSPGTTLKKLFF. DNA of the CDR3: TGTGCCAGCAGCCCCGGGACAACTCTTAAAAAACTGTTTTTT.

This clonotype has just a few counts. Because the CDR3 is missing its conserved closing phenylalanine or tryptophan, this is likely a read error. The V and J genes are TRBV6-2 or TRBV6-3 and TRBJ2-7, with D possibly being TRBD2 (5 bases). Germline V gene sequence: CDR1 MNHEY, CDR2 SVGEGT. The CDR3 length is 16 residues. The CDR3 here is CASSYSEGSPRLEQYL. The CDR3 bases are TGTGCCAGTAGTTACTCCGAGGGCAGCCCCCGCCTCGAGCAGTACTTG.

Note on this clonotype: No conserved phenylalanine or tryptophan is present at the end of the CDR3, so a read error is the likely explanation. This chain links TRBV6-1 with TRBJ2-7, with 7 bases fitting TRBD1. This CDR3 has 17 residues. Germline values: CDR1 MNHNS, CDR2 SASEGT. V shed 0 bases and J 4 bases; nucleotides not matched to a gene: 12. CDR3 protein: CASSEARNRGSSYEQYL. CDR3 in DNA: TGTGCCAGCAGTGAAGCGCGGAACAGGGGATCGAGTTACGAGCAGTACTTA.

A word on this clonotype: A much larger clone sits a single nucleotide away, making a read error possible. The V call is TRBV10-3, the J call TRBJ2-5; 10 bases match TRBD1. The CDR3 has 13 amino acids. The germline V gene has CDR1 ENHRY and CDR2 SYGVKD. CDR3 coding DNA: TGTGCCACCAGTTGGGACAGGGGAGAGACCCAGTACTTC. Translation gives CATSWDRGETQYF.

About this clonotype itself: It may be a read error: a sequence one base away is much more abundant. CDR3 loop: CVSSVDRTYEQYF. The CDR3 nucleotides are TGTGTCAGCAGTGTGGACAGGACCTACGAGCAGTACTTC. This chain connects TRBV12-3 or TRBV12-4 to TRBJ2-7; TRBD1 aligns across 7 bases. This CDR3 contains 13 residues.

V gene TRBV25-1 combines with J gene TRBJ2-7; D is perhaps TRBD1 (5 bases). V lost 3 bases and J lost 2, with 11 bases in between. Per germline, CDR1 MGHDK and CDR2 SYGVNS. The CDR3 covers 14 residues. Here the CDR3 reads CASSESVGPYEQYF. The CDR3 region has the DNA TGTGCCAGCAGTGAGTCGGTGGGGCCCTACGAGCAGTACTTC.

V is TRBV28 and J is TRBJ2-1; TRBD2 might be the D (5 bases). Germline V gives CDR1 MDHEN, CDR2 SYDVKM. Trimming took off 3 bases at V and 6 bases at J, with 21 bases between the two ends. This CDR3 comprises 17 residues. CDR3 in DNA: TGTGCCAGCAGTTTCGAGGGTGGAACGGACCCGGTCAATGAGCAGTTCTTC. Protein sequence: CASSFEGGTDPVNEQFF.

The chain employs TRBV12-3 or TRBV12-4 and TRBJ2-3, with 12 bases that match TRBD2. This CDR3 region has 17 residues. With 8 bases clipped from V and 5 bases from J, the junction kept 14 bases outside the gene matches. Here the CDR3 DNA reads TGTGCCAGCGGCTCCCTCCCTAGCGGGAGGGCCCGAGATACGCAGTATTTT. Translated: CASGSLPSGRARDTQYF.

On this clonotype itself: The final CDR3 position lacks the conserved phenylalanine or tryptophan, pointing to a likely read error. Because the CDR3's place on the DNA is in doubt, the DNA is left out and the CDR3 is given as listed by TCRdb. The chain is built from TRBV11-2 and TRBJ1-2; the D call of TRBD1 is as the table states it, not checked on the DNA. The CDR3 is 13 residues long, ends included. Germline loops: CDR1 SGHAT, CDR2 FQNNGV. CDR3 in amino acids: CASSQQGLDGHTL.

Many counts were recorded for this clonotype. J is TRBJ2-1 and V is TRBV5-1; 11 nucleotides agree with TRBD2. In germline, CDR1 is SGHRS, CDR2 YFSETQ. With 0 bases clipped from V and 2 bases from J, the junction kept 1 base outside the gene matches. The CDR3 sequence is 16 residues long. CDR3 DNA sequence: TGCGCCAGCAGCTTGGCGGGACTAGCGGCCTACAATGAGCAGTTCTTC. It specifies CASSLAGLAAYNEQFF.

This clonotype appeared many times. In DNA form, the CDR3 reads TGTGCCAGCAGCTTAGTCCAGGGGCGAGGCATGAACACTGAAGCTTTCTTT. Translated: CASSLVQGRGMNTEAFF. V gene TRBV11-1 combines with J gene TRBJ1-1; maybe TRBD1 (6 bases). Germline CDR1 and CDR2: SGHAT and FQDESV (reference sequence). This CDR3 has 17 residues. With 1 base removed from V and 0 bases from J, the gap between germline ends came to 15 bases. The whole variable domain, remainder taken from reference TRBV11-1 and TRBJ1-1, is EAEVAQSPRYKITEKSQAVAFWCDPISGHATLYWYRQILGQGPELLVQFQDESVVDDSQLPKDRFSAERLKGVDSTLKIQPAELGDSAMYLCASSLVQGRGMNTEAFFGQGTRLTVV.

This clonotype was seen at least ten times. The chain couples TRBV10-3 to TRBJ2-3; D gene ambiguous. The CDR3 sequence is 12 residues long. Trimming left V 0 bases short and J 5 bases short, with 3 bases between. Germline CDR1 reads ENHRY; CDR2 reads SYGVKD. DNA of the CDR3: TGTGCCATCAGTGAGTCGTTAGATACGCAGTATTTT. It encodes CAISESLDTQYF.

With regard to this clonotype: Just one base apart from a much larger clone, this may be a read error. The rearrangement links TRBV12-3 or TRBV12-4 to TRBJ2-5; perhaps TRBD2 as D (5 bases). Trimming cost V 5 bases and J 4 bases, with 11 bases left between them. CDR3 size: 13 residues. The CDR3 spells CASSRRNRETQYF. The CDR3 DNA follows: TGTGCCAGCAGTCGGAGGAACCGAGAGACCCAGTACTTC.

As concerns this clonotype: This clone may be a read error of a much larger clone one base away. The CDR3: CAIKSRGQINTGAFF. Written as DNA, the CDR3 is TGTGCCATCAAAAGTAGAGGACAGATTAACACTGGAGCTTTCTTT. The rearrangement links TRBV10-3 to TRBJ1-1, with D possibly TRBD1 on 6 matching bases. The germline CDR1 and CDR2 sequences are ENHRY and SYGVKD. The CDR3 is 15 residues long.

Of note for this clonotype: A read error may explain this, as a much larger clone is one base away. J is TRBJ2-3 and V is TRBV12-3 or TRBV12-4; possibly TRBD1 for D (5 bases). This CDR3 is 14 amino acids long. V dropped 9 bases and J dropped 3 bases, with 16 bases sitting between them. The chain's CDR3 is CARSTTRVTDTQYF. CDR3 DNA sequence: TGTGCCAGGAGTACCACCAGGGTTACAGATACGCAGTATTTT.

As concerns this clonotype: One end of the junction varies from germline; a read error may be responsible. The chain uses TRBV14 and TRBJ2-2; a weak D match, TRBD1 (6 bases). Germline-derived CDR1 and CDR2 are SGHDN and FVKESK. The CDR3 loop spans 19 amino acids. The CDR3 reads CASSQDSLLQGQNTEELFF. The CDR3 region has the DNA TGTGCCAGCAGCCAAGATTCCCTTCTGCAGGGGCAAAACACCGAGGAGCTGTTTTTT. The variable domain in full, completed from reference TRBV14 and TRBJ2-2, reads EAGVTQFPSHSVIEKGQTVTLRCDPISGHDNLYWYRRVMGKEIKFLLHFVKESKQDESGMPNNRFLAERTGGTYSTLKVQPAELEDSGVYFCASSQDSLLQGQNTEELFFGEGSRLTVL.